Detailed here is one T cell receptor beta chain. Its antigen is still unknown. V lost 2 bases and J 4 bases, leaving 9 bases between the germline ends. This CDR3 contains 14 residues. In germline, CDR1 is SGHTA, CDR2 FQGNSA. This specimen comes from a study of vaccination and CD4 T cells after COVID-19. Overall study context: SARS-CoV-2 was confirmed by nasal swab PCR; disease was mild in some ten, severe in one.

TCRdb reprocessed the PCR reads via MiXCR and lists one record per CDR3 protein. The sample shows some 18,000 distinct CDR3 sequences, roughly 63% of them seen only once. Study-wide results and caveats: A median of approximately 90% of reactive clones, in convalescent patients, became evident only post-vaccination. For SARS-CoV-2-reactive clonotypes, the median went from roughly 19 to 38, a nonsignificant increase. Vaccine-specific clones numbering 304 of 307 showed spike mono-reactivity in convalescent patients.

The input for sequencing was CD4+ T cells from blood, taken after SARS-CoV-2 vaccination. The chain recombines TRBV7-2 with TRBJ1-5; a possible D gene is TRBD1 (5 bases). The clonotype was recovered from a human donor who had recovered from COVID-19. The DNA of the CDR3 is TGTGCCAGCAGCTTAAGGACACCTAATCAGCCCCAGCATTTT. Translating it yields CASSLRTPNQPQHF.